These T cell receptor beta chains were read from a single sample in a study of blood T cell repertoires in COVID-19. TCRdb's table, derived via immunoSEQ multiplex PCR, lists solely in-frame clones and lacks some. The data show under 150,000 clones, approximately 85% seen once. Sequencing was done on a sample of peripheral blood. The receptors were sampled from a human donor in a cohort sampled during active COVID-19. The CDR3 runs from the conserved cysteine through the conserved F or W. D genes are given only for firm matches. Clone size is shown for a subset of rows, as once, few, many or a class of expanded clone.

j_call,d_call,clone_size,v_call,cdr3_nt,cdr3_aa
TRBJ2-5,NA,NA,TRBV5-4,TGTGCCAGCAGCTTGGACAGGGCTTGGACCCAGTACTTC,CASSLDRAWTQYF
TRBJ1-1,NA,once,TRBV12-3/TRBV12-4,TGTGCCAGCAGTTTAATGTTAACGGCTGAAGCTTTCTTT,CASSLMLTAEAFF
TRBJ2-2,NA,few,TRBV5-5,TGTGCCAGCAGCCCGGAGCCTACAGGGTTGGACACCGGGGAGCTGTTTTTT,CASSPEPTGLDTGELFF
TRBJ2-3,TRBD2,NA,TRBV9,TGTGCCAGCAGCGTAGGGGTGGGGACTAGCGGATTCACAGATACGCAGTATTTT,CASSVGVGTSGFTDTQYF
TRBJ2-5,TRBD2,NA,TRBV7-2,TGTGCCAGCAGATCCGAGCGGGAGGGCGTTGAGACCCAGTACTTC,CASRSEREGVETQYF
TRBJ1-1,TRBD1,NA,TRBV7-6,TGTGCCAGCAGCCAGTATCCGGGACAGGGTCTCGGGGCGAACACTGAAGCTTTCTTT,CASSQYPGQGLGANTEAFF
TRBJ1-1,TRBD1,NA,TRBV18,TGTGCCAGCTCACCTGGACAGGGCCGTGGAGACACTGAAGCTTTCTTT,CASSPGQGRGDTEAFF
TRBJ2-5,NA,NA,TRBV4-3,TGCGCCAGCAGCCAAGATCGAGACAAAAGAGAGACCCAGTACTTC,CASSQDRDKRETQYF
TRBJ1-1,NA,once,TRBV25-1,TGTGCCAGCATGCCCAGGGTTGGAGCGACTGAAGCTTTCTTT,CASMPRVGATEAFF
TRBJ2-2,NA,NA,TRBV12-3/TRBV12-4,TGTGCCAGCAGTCCCGGGACAGGGGAGCTGTTTTTT,CASSPGTGELFF
TRBJ1-6,TRBD1,once,TRBV4-3,TGCGCCAGCAGCCAAGACAGAGACAGGGCAGCTTCACCCCTCCACTTT,CASSQDRDRAASPLHF
TRBJ1-3,NA,NA,TRBV5-1,TGCGCCAGCAGCTTGGAAGGGACTGCACGATATGGAAACACCATATATTTT,CASSLEGTARYGNTIYF
TRBJ1-1,TRBD1,NA,TRBV5-1,TGCGCCAGCAGTTCTGGTGGGACAGGCACAATGAACACTGAAGCTTTCTTT,CASSSGGTGTMNTEAFF
TRBJ2-5,NA,NA,TRBV18,TGTGCCAGCTCACCAGGGGCCTACCCCCAAGAGACCCAGTACTTC,CASSPGAYPQETQYF
TRBJ1-2,TRBD1,few,TRBV3-1/TRBV3-2,TGTGCCAGCAGCCATTTAGGCTATGAACGGGACAGCGATAACTATGGCTACACCTTC,CASSHLGYERDSDNYGYTF
TRBJ2-5,NA,NA,TRBV6-5,TGTGCCAGCAGTCCCAGGTCAGGGGTTCAAGAGACCCAGTACTTC,CASSPRSGVQETQYF
TRBJ2-1,NA,NA,TRBV4-1,TGCGCCAGCAGCCAAGATTGGGGTGTACAGGACAATGAGCAGTTCTTC,CASSQDWGVQDNEQFF
TRBJ1-2,NA,NA,TRBV30,TGTGCCTCCGGGAGGGGGTCCAACTATGGCTACACCTTC,CASGRGSNYGYTF
TRBJ2-1,NA,NA,TRBV6-5,TGTGCCAGCGGCCCGGGGGAGCCCTACAATGAGCAGTTCTTC,CASGPGEPYNEQFF
TRBJ2-3,TRBD1,NA,TRBV19,TGTGCCTCGCAGGGACAGGGGGTCACAGATACGCAGTATTTT,CASQGQGVTDTQYF
TRBJ1-1,TRBD1,NA,TRBV6-5,TGTGCCAGCAGTTACTCGAGAGGACAGGGCACTGAAGCTTTCTTT,CASSYSRGQGTEAFF
TRBJ2-3,TRBD2,NA,TRBV19,TGTGCCAGTAGTATAAAGAGGACTAGCGGGACCGATACGCAGTATTTT,CASSIKRTSGTDTQYF
TRBJ1-3,TRBD1,NA,TRBV2,TGTGCCAGCAAGGACAGGGGGCCTGGAAACACCATATATTTT,CASKDRGPGNTIYF
TRBJ1-6,NA,NA,TRBV10-3,TGTGCCATCACCCGGGAGCAGGATTCACCCCTCCACTTT,CAITREQDSPLHF
TRBJ2-3,NA,NA,TRBV20-1,TGCAGTGCTAGTTCCGGGAGCGCAGATACGCAGTATTTT,CSASSGSADTQYF
TRBJ1-5,NA,NA,TRBV24-1,TGTGCCACCAGTGATTCGGGCAGGGGCTTTAATCAGCCCCAGCATTTT,CATSDSGRGFNQPQHF
TRBJ1-2,NA,NA,TRBV10-3,TGTGCCATCAGTGCCACGGGGGGTAGAGACTATGGCTACACCTTC,CAISATGGRDYGYTF
TRBJ2-1,NA,NA,TRBV5-6,TGTGCCAGCAGCTTTGTGGGGGGAAATGAGCAGTTCTTC,CASSFVGGNEQFF
TRBJ2-3,NA,NA,TRBV3-1/TRBV3-2,TGTGCCAGCAGCCCTTCAGGACTTCCAGATACGCAGTATTTT,CASSPSGLPDTQYF
TRBJ2-1,NA,NA,TRBV19,TGTGCCAGTAGGTCGGGGGTGCCAAGCTCCTACAATGAGCAGTTCTTC,CASRSGVPSSYNEQFF
TRBJ2-7,TRBD1,once,TRBV30,TGTGCCTGGAGTGTACTGGGACAGGGGGTATCCGAGCAGTACTTC,CAWSVLGQGVSEQYF
TRBJ2-5,NA,NA,TRBV5-1,TGCGCCAGCAGCTCAGGACAGTTGGGGTACCAAGAGACCCAGTACTTC,CASSSGQLGYQETQYF
TRBJ2-1,NA,NA,TRBV25-1,TGTGCCAGCAGAACAGGGAGCTCCTACAATGAGCAGTTCTTC,CASRTGSSYNEQFF
TRBJ1-1,NA,few,TRBV6-1,TGTGCCAGCAGTGGGCGAGCTGACAGAGGGGGCACTGAAGCTTTCTTT,CASSGRADRGGTEAFF
TRBJ2-5,NA,once,TRBV6-2/TRBV6-3,TGTGCCAGCAGCTCTGAGCATCGCCAAGAGACCCAGTACTTC,CASSSEHRQETQYF
TRBJ2-2,NA,NA,TRBV19,TGTGCCAGTAGAACGGGAAAAGGTACCGGGGAGCTGTTTTTT,CASRTGKGTGELFF
TRBJ2-2,NA,NA,TRBV12-5,TGTGCTAGTGGCACAGGTTCTTACGGGGAGCTGTTTTTT,CASGTGSYGELFF
TRBJ2-5,TRBD2,NA,TRBV9,TGTGCCAGCAGCGTAGGGCCCAGCGGGGGCCAAGAGACCCAGTACTTC,CASSVGPSGGQETQYF
TRBJ2-1,TRBD2,few,TRBV24-1,TGTGCCACCAGCGATGGACTAGCGGGATGGTTAAATGAGCAGTTCTTC,CATSDGLAGWLNEQFF
TRBJ2-2,TRBD1,NA,TRBV6-2/TRBV6-3,TGTGCCAGCAGTTACTCGACAGGGGGAGCCGCCGGGGAGCTGTTTTTT,CASSYSTGGAAGELFF
TRBJ1-2,NA,NA,TRBV21-1,TGTGCCAGCAGCTGGAGGCCCTCAGAAAATCTACTCCATGGCTACACCTTC,CASSWRPSENLLHGYTF
TRBJ1-6,NA,NA,TRBV7-2,TGTGCCAGCAGCTTAGCGGCAGGGCAAGGCTCACCCCTCCACTTT,CASSLAAGQGSPLHF
TRBJ1-5,NA,once,TRBV6-5,TGTGCCAGCACTCCTGCGGGGCAGAATCAGCCCCAGCATTTT,CASTPAGQNQPQHF
TRBJ1-5,NA,NA,TRBV6-4,TGTGCCAGCAGTGACCATGCGGGGCTTCAGCCCCAGCATTTT,CASSDHAGLQPQHF
TRBJ2-5,TRBD1,NA,TRBV5-4,TGTGCCAGCAGCCGTGACAGGGGTCAAGAGACCCAGTACTTC,CASSRDRGQETQYF
TRBJ2-3,TRBD2,NA,TRBV5-4,TGTGCCAGCAGCGCCGGGACTAGCGGGACAGATACGCAGTATTTT,CASSAGTSGTDTQYF